Here is one T cell receptor beta chain with its context. The antigen it binds to is not known. Qualities for individual bases were not recorded, and no much larger clone is one base off. This sample was included in a study of blood T cell repertoires in COVID-19 (dated by TCRdb to 2020 to 2022). A note on the overall study: Samples from collaborators originated in the United States, Italy and Spain and spanned both the acute and convalescent phases of COVID-19. The repertoires were made available in a free public database intended to serve as a resource for research on the immune response to SARS-CoV-2. Sample metadata almost always included a de-identified subject ID, COVID-19 status, age in years and sex. Where available, HLA class I and class II types were obtained from metadata supplied by the sample provider rather than from assay-based typing. The samples were drawn from the first 160 participants of the ongoing ImmuneRACE study and from over 950 subjects provided by 6 global collaborators. The dataset comprised deeply sampled blood TCRbeta repertoires from subjects exposed to, actively infected with, or recovered from COVID-19. The material from the prospective study consisted of cDNA or gDNA derived from T cells, B-cell-depleted T cells, or PBMCs.

The collaborating institutions used their own protocols to collect whole blood in K2EDTA tubes. Collaborator samples were shipped for TCRbeta analysis as frozen whole blood, isolated PBMCs, or DNA extracted from either sample type. What the study reported, not specific to this receptor: The quantity of clinical and demographic metadata differed by source and by participant and was supplied without curation.

From the cysteine up to the phenylalanine, the CDR3 has a length of 14 residues. The sequence is cut down to CDR3 DNA, 42 bases in frame from base 1. Based on the germline V gene, the CDR1 and CDR2 sequences are SGHVS and FQNEAQ. V sheds 2 bases and J sheds 6 bases, leaving 13 bases between their ends. TCRbeta CDR3 regions were amplified from genomic DNA using the immunoSEQ Assay, a bias-controlled multiplex PCR. The authors' analysis ran thus. Within the assay, amplification of reference gene primers was used to estimate how many nucleated cells each sample contained. To quantify the absolute abundance of each unique TCRbeta CDR3 rearrangement, sequence reads were collapsed and filtered. For each sample, productive Simpson clonality was calculated by taking the square root of Simpson's diversity index across productive rearrangements. Sourced from immuneACCESS, this table was stored by TCRdb with only in-frame sequences that have V and J called. A share of the clones is absent; for the studies checked, an unresolved V gene accounts for under half, and the remainder has no known explanation. V, J and clone size are taken as reported in that table, and D and trimming were inferred from the DNA itself. The sample table lists 210,000 or so clones, about nine tenths of them with a count of one. 2.5% to 3% of the sample goes to the ten largest clones.

The sequence was obtained from a woman aged 60-75 years with acute or convalescent COVID-19. What was sequenced was peripheral blood. This sequence uses TRBV7-8 and TRBJ1-2; the D gene is perhaps TRBD1, on 5 matching bases. The CDR3 is CASSLSLGVDGYTF. DNA sequence: TGTGCCAGCAGCTTATCGTTAGGGGTCGATGGCTACACCTTC.